Below are 3 T cell receptor beta chains sequenced from a single sample in a study of blood T cell repertoires in COVID-19. The assay was immunoSEQ multiplex PCR, and TCRdb's table has in-frame clones only and misses some. This sample has approximately 160,000 clones, with about 79% found just once. Material: peripheral blood. The receptors derive from a woman in her forties or fifties in a cohort sampled during active or convalescent COVID-19.

The rearrangement uses TRBV4-1 and TRBJ2-5; perhaps TRBD2 as D (5 bases). Germline loops: CDR1 MGHRA, CDR2 YSYEKL. This CDR3 region has 15 residues. Trimming took 0 bases from V and 4 from J, leaving 12 bases between them. The CDR3 here is CASSQDPGSTETQYF. In nucleotides, the CDR3 is TGCGCCAGCAGCCAAGACCCGGGGTCAACAGAGACCCAGTACTTC.

The chain combines TRBV7-9 with TRBJ1-4, with a weak D call TRBD1 (5 bases). Germline values: CDR1 SEHNR, CDR2 FQNEAQ (reference sequence). Trimming stripped 0 bases from V and 4 bases from J, with 12 bases between. This CDR3 region has 16 residues. Written as DNA, the CDR3 is TGTGCCAGCAGCTTAGCTTTCGGGGGGGTTAATGAAAAACTGTTTTTT. This gives the protein CASSLAFGGVNEKLFF.

The chain joins TRBV6-5 to TRBJ1-6; 7 nucleotides line up with TRBD1. Germline V CDR1 and CDR2: MNHEY, SVGAGI. The junction had 4 bases not matched to a gene; V was cut back by 0 bases and J by 8 bases. CDR3 length: 15 amino acids. The CDR3 here is CASSYSPQGDSPLHF. DNA for the CDR3: TGTGCCAGCAGTTACTCCCCCCAGGGGGATTCACCCCTCCACTTT.